The 2 T cell receptor beta chains in this list originate from one sample, sequenced in a study of blood T cell repertoires in COVID-19. Assay: immunoSEQ multiplex PCR; the TCRdb copy retains only in-frame clones and omits some. This table has about 41,000 clones, about four fifths appearing once. The sequencing input was peripheral blood. The receptor set was obtained from a woman aged 60-75 years with acute or convalescent COVID-19.

There are a few counts of this clone. The rearrangement joins TRBV18 to TRBJ2-2, with D perhaps TRBD1 (6 bases). The germline V gene has CDR1 KGHSH and CDR2 LQKENI. The CDR3 covers 14 residues. V was cut by 3 bases and J by 1 base, with 6 bases left in between. CDR3 loop: CASSPTGNTGELFF. Here the CDR3 DNA reads TGTGCCAGCTCACCGACAGGGAACACCGGGGAGCTGTTTTTT.

The J gene is TRBJ2-3, the V gene TRBV13; TRBD2 matches 8 bases. Germline V gene data show CDR1 as PRHDT and CDR2 as FYEKMQ (reference sequence). The V and J ends lost 3 bases and 3 bases, in that order; junction bases with no gene match: 8. This CDR3 is built from 16 residues. The CDR3 DNA reads as TGTGCCAGCAGCTTGAGAAGCGGGGGTTCGACAGATACGCAGTATTTT. Protein sequence: CASSLRSGGSTDTQYF.